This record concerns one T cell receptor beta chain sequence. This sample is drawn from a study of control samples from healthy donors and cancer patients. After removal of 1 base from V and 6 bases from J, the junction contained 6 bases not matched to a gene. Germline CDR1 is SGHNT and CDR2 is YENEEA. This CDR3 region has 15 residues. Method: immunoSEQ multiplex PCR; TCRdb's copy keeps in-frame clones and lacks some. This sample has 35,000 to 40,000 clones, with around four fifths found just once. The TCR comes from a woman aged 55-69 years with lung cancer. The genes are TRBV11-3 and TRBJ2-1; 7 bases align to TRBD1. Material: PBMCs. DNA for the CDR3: TGTGCCAGCAGCTTAGTAGGGGGCCGCCGCAATGAGCAGTTCTTC. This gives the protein CASSLVGGRRNEQFF. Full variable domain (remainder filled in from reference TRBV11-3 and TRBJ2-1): EAGVVQSPRYKIIEKKQPVAFWCNPISGHNTLYWYLQNLGQGPELLIRYENEEAVDDSQLPKDRFSAERLKGVDSTLKIQPAELGDSAVYLCASSLVGGRRNEQFFGPGTRLTVL.